The 16 T cell receptor beta chains presented below share a single source sample, sequenced in a study of blood T cells in healthy people across ages. Alongside a J-beta primer mix, a sample-barcoded 5' primer served in a second PCR lasting about 6 to 12 cycles. MiXCR, run by TCRdb on the 5' RACE reads, gives a single entry per CDR3 protein. The data show some 690,000 distinct CDR3 sequences, about a fifth seen once. The material sequenced was blood. Receptors originate from a man between 65 and 85 years old in good health.

This clonotype was detected only a few times. This chain uses TRBV2 with TRBJ2-5; D perhaps matches TRBD2 (6 bases). Trimming shortened V by 7 bases and J by 5 bases, and 14 bases separated the two germline ends. This CDR3 has 13 amino acids. In germline, CDR1 is SNHLY, CDR2 FYNNEI. The CDR3 coding sequence is TGTGCCAGCATCCGGGAGTTGGGTGAGACCCAGTACTTC. Translated, it gives CASIRELGETQYF. The full variable domain, its missing parts supplied by reference TRBV2 and TRBJ2-5, is EPEVTQTPSHQVTQMGQEVILRCVPISNHLYFYWYRQILGQKVEFLVSFYNNEISEKSEIFDDQFSVERPDGSNFTLKIRSTKLEDSAMYFCASIRELGETQYFGPGTRLLVL.

V gene TRBV6-1 combines with J gene TRBJ1-1, with D possibly TRBD1 on 5 matching bases. V was cut by 10 bases and J by 10 bases, with 22 bases left in between. The CDR3 covers 13 residues. Germline CDR1 is MNHNS and CDR2 is SASEGT. DNA for the CDR3: TGTGCCACCGACAGCCCGAATTTAGGAGTAGCTTTCTTT. Protein sequence: CATDSPNLGVAFF.

This clonotype appeared a few times. The chain carries TRBV19 and TRBJ1-1; no firm D call. The ends were cut back, 6 bases at V and 1 base at J, with 15 bases in the middle. The germline CDR1 and CDR2 sequences are LNHDA and SQIVND (reference sequence). The CDR3 spans 15 residues. In DNA, the CDR3 is TGTGCCAGTAGGAAAGGGATTGTGGAGAACACTGAAGCTTTCTTT. Translation gives CASRKGIVENTEAFF.

CDR3 loop: CAWSVRQAEGYTF. The CDR3 region has the DNA TGTGCCTGGAGTGTTAGGCAGGCGGAAGGCTACACCTTC. The chain carries TRBV30 and TRBJ1-2; no definite D call. V was cut by 0 bases and J by 8 bases, with 13 bases left in between. This CDR3 contains 13 residues. Germline V lookup: CDR1 GTSNPN, CDR2 SVGIG (reference sequence).

This clonotype was observed a few times. V is TRBV6-5 and J is TRBJ2-1, with 9 bases matching TRBD1. Germline CDR1 and CDR2: MNHEY and SVGAGI. This CDR3 region has 15 residues. With 2 bases clipped from V and 10 bases from J, the junction kept 9 bases outside the gene matches. The chain's CDR3 is CASSYRTGVSSEQFF. The CDR3, as DNA: TGTGCCAGCAGTTACCGGACAGGGGTGAGCAGCGAGCAGTTCTTC.

This clonotype was observed at least ten times. The V gene is TRBV5-1, the J gene TRBJ2-3; 9 bases fit TRBD2. The CDR3 is 15 amino acids. The V segment lost 2 bases and the J segment 3 bases; nucleotides outside the gene matches: 4. The germline CDR1 and CDR2 sequences are SGHRS and YFSETQ. For the CDR3, the DNA is TGCGCCAGCAGCTTCCGCGGGAGGGGGACAGATACGCAGTATTTT. Amino acids: CASSFRGRGTDTQYF.

This clonotype was counted between two and nine times. This chain joins TRBV20-1 and TRBJ2-1; unclear D gene. The end of the DNA fits TRBJ2-7 better, so the J call may be wrong. The CDR3 totals 13 residues. Germline assignment: CDR1 DFQATT and CDR2 SNEGSKA (reference sequence). The CDR3 DNA sequence: TGCAGTGCTTTTAGCTCAATAACCTACGAGCAGTACGTC. As protein: CSAFSSITYEQYV.

The rearrangement links TRBV5-1 to TRBJ2-2; D not certain. The CDR3 consists of 14 residues. Germline loops: CDR1 SGHRS, CDR2 YFSETQ. The germline V and J ends were trimmed by 4 bases and 7 bases, with 14 bases remaining between them. CDR3 sequence: CASSKATVVGELFF. The CDR3 DNA reads as TGCGCCAGCAGCAAGGCCACCGTAGTCGGGGAGCTGTTTTTT.

This clonotype was seen a few times. The V gene is TRBV27, the J gene TRBJ1-4; TRBD1 agrees at 8 bases. Germline V gene sequence: CDR1 MNHEY, CDR2 SMNVEV (reference sequence). This CDR3 comprises 15 residues. V shed 6 bases and J 8 bases; nucleotides not matched to a gene: 11. The CDR3 DNA reads TGTGCCAGCAGGCCCAGGTGGACAGGGACCGAAAAACTGTTTTTT. Amino acids: CASRPRWTGTEKLFF.

The V call is TRBV11-2, the J call TRBJ2-3, with D uncertain. V was cut by 0 bases and J by 6 bases, with 16 bases left in between. The CDR3 consists of 16 residues. Germline CDR1 and CDR2: SGHAT and FQNNGV. In DNA form, the CDR3 reads TGTGCCAGCAGCTTAGAGTCTTCGGCCCCTCTGGATACGCAGTATTTT. Translating it yields CASSLESSAPLDTQYF.

There are a few counts of this clonotype. CDR3 DNA sequence: TGTGCCAGCAGTTCCCCCCGACATCCCCGGGGTGAAAAACTGTTTTTT. Protein sequence: CASSSPRHPRGEKLFF. V gene TRBV28 combines with J gene TRBJ1-4; D is unresolved. This CDR3 has 16 residues. Germline lookup yields CDR1 MDHEN and CDR2 SYDVKM. The V end was cut by 4 bases, the J end by 7 bases, with 19 bases between.

The table lists this clonotype with a few counts. Germline and junction disagree at one end, which may indicate a read error. The genes are TRBV10-3 and TRBJ1-2; D ambiguous. The germline gives CDR1 ENHRY, CDR2 SYGVKD. The CDR3 length is 14 residues. CDR3 nucleotides: TGTGCCATCAGTGAAGAGGGATCTAACTATGGCTACGCCTTC. Its protein product is CAISEEGSNYGYAF.

This clonotype occurred a few times. This chain connects TRBV20-1 to TRBJ2-2, with 9 bases fitting TRBD1. Germline CDR1 reads DFQATT; CDR2 reads SNEGSKA (reference sequence). This CDR3 is 13 amino acids long. In DNA, the CDR3 is TGCAGCCACCAGGACAGGGGCACCGGGGAGCTGTTTTTT. It specifies CSHQDRGTGELFF.

In its sample, this clonotype was seen once. The chain recombines TRBV5-1 with TRBJ1-4; 7 nucleotides agree with TRBD1. The CDR3 length is 14 residues. Looked up from germline, CDR1 is SGHRS and CDR2 is YFSETQ. Germline trimming cut 3 bases from V and 6 bases from J; bases unmatched to any gene: 5. CDR3 in amino acids: CASSWDSRDEKLFF. DNA for the CDR3: TGCGCCAGCAGCTGGGACAGCCGTGATGAAAAACTGTTTTTT. The variable domain in full, with the rest retrieved from reference TRBV5-1 and TRBJ1-4, is KAGVTQTPRYLIKTRGQQVTLSCSPISGHRSVSWYQQTPGQGLQFLFEYFSETQRNKGNFPGRFSGRQFSNSRSEMNVSTLELGDSALYLCASSWDSRDEKLFFGSGTQLSVL.

This clonotype was observed a handful of times. The chain carries TRBV29-1 and TRBJ1-1, with 11 positions matching TRBD1. V gave up 7 bases and J gave up 3 bases; unmatched junction bases: 13. The CDR3 covers 16 residues. Looked up from germline, CDR1 is SQVTM and CDR2 is ANQGSEA. The chain's CDR3 is CSALSGQGALYTEAFF. CDR3 sequence (DNA): TGCAGCGCCTTGAGTGGACAGGGGGCTCTGTACACTGAAGCTTTCTTT.

This clonotype was seen more than once but under ten times. The chain joins TRBV28 to TRBJ2-5; TRBD2 matches 8 bases. The J call is uncertain, as TRBJ2-7 better fits the DNA end. Germline lookup yields CDR1 MDHEN and CDR2 SYDVKM. The CDR3 extends over 13 amino acids. DNA of the CDR3: TGTGCCAGCACGGGAGGGTTTTTTTACGAGCAGTACTTC. It codes for CASTGGFFYEQYF.